This T cell receptor beta chain comes out of a study of blood T cell repertoires in COVID-19. CDR3 length: 13 amino acids. Trimming pared 6 bases from V and 2 bases from J, leaving 9 bases between. Germline-derived CDR1 and CDR2 are SNHLY and FYNNEI. The assay was immunoSEQ multiplex PCR, and TCRdb's table has in-frame clones only and misses some. The table lists under 450,000 clones, about 89% of them singletons. The rearrangement uses TRBV2 and TRBJ2-3, with D tentatively TRBD1 (5 bases). Input material: PBMCs or T cells enriched from blood (not recorded which). This receptor was obtained from a man aged 25 to 40 who had recovered from COVID-19. The CDR3 protein is CASSAGYTDTQYF. The CDR3 bases are TGTGCCAGCAGCGCAGGGTACACAGATACGCAGTATTTT.